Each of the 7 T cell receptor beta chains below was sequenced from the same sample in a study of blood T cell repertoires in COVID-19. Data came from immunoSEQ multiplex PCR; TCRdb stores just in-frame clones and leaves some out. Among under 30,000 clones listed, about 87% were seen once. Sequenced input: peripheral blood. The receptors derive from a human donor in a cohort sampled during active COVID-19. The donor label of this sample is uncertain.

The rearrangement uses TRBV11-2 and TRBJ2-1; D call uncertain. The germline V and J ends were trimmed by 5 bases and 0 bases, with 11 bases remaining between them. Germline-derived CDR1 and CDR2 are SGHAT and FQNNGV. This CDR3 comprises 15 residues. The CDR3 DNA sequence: TGTGCCAGCAGCCCCATGTTTAGCTCCTACAATGAGCAGTTCTTC. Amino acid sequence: CASSPMFSSYNEQFF.

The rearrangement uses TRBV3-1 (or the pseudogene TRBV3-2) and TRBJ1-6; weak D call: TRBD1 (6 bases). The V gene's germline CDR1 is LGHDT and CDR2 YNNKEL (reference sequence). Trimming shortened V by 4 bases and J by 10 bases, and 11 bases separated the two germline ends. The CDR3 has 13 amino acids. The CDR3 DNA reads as TGTGCCAGCAGCCGACAGGAGGAGTCACCCCTCCACTTT. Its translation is CASSRQEESPLHF.

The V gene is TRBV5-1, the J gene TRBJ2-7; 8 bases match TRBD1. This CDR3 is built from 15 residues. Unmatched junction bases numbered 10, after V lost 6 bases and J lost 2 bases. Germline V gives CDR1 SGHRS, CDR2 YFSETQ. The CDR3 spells CASKPQGGVTYEQYF. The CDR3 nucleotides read TGCGCCAGCAAACCACAGGGGGGAGTCACCTACGAGCAGTACTTC.

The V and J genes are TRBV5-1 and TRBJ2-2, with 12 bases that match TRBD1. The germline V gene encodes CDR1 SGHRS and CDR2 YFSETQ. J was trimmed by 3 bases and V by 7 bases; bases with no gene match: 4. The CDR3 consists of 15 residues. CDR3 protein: CASGDRGQDTGELFF. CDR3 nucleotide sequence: TGCGCCAGCGGGGACAGGGGGCAGGACACCGGGGAGCTGTTTTTT. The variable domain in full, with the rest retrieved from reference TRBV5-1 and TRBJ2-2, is KAGVTQTPRYLIKTRGQQVTLSCSPISGHRSVSWYQQTPGQGLQFLFEYFSETQRNKGNFPGRFSGRQFSNSRSEMNVSTLELGDSALYLCASGDRGQDTGELFFGEGSRLTVL.

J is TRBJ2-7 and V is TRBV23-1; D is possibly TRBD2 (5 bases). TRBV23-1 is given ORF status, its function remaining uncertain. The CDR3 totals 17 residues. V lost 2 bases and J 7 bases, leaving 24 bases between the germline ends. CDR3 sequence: CASSQVQSREKGLEQYF. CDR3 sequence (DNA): TGCGCCAGCAGTCAAGTCCAAAGTAGGGAGAAAGGGTTGGAGCAGTACTTC.

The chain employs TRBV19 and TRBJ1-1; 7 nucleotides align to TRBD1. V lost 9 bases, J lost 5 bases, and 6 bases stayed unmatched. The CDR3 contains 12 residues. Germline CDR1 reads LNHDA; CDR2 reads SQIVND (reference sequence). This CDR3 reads CASARGRTEAFF. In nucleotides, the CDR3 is TGTGCCAGCGCCAGGGGGAGGACTGAAGCTTTCTTT.

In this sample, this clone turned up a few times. The CDR3 bases are TGTGCCAGCAGCCGCTGGACTAGCGGCCAGGGCTACGAGCAGTACTTC. It yields the protein CASSRWTSGQGYEQYF. The chain has TRBV3-1 (or the pseudogene TRBV3-2) and TRBJ2-7, with 10 bases identical to TRBD2. CDR1 is LGHDT, CDR2 YNNKEL, per germline (reference sequence). Trimming at V came to 4 bases and at J to 3 bases, leaving 9 bases not matched to a gene. The CDR3 runs 16 residues.